These 22 T cell receptor beta chains were all obtained from the same sample, sequenced in a study of cytomegalovirus exposure and HLA in healthy donors. PCR was performed using 60 Vbeta and 13 Jbeta primers. Repertoires were generated with immunoSEQ multiplex PCR, while TCRdb's copy carries only in-frame clones and drops some. The table has about 160,000 clones, 76% seen once; the top ten hold less than 0.9%. The sequenced sample consisted of PBMCs. The receptors here all came from a female donor in good health and CMV-seronegative.

This chain joins TRBV18 and TRBJ2-7; 8 positions agree with TRBD1. In germline, CDR1 is KGHSH, CDR2 LQKENI. The junction had 4 bases not matched to a gene; V was cut back by 4 bases and J by 5 bases. This CDR3 comprises 13 residues. The CDR3 sequence: CASSRQGSDEQYF. In DNA form, the CDR3 reads TGTGCCAGCTCACGACAGGGGTCCGACGAGCAGTACTTC. The variable domain in full, with the rest retrieved from reference TRBV18 and TRBJ2-7, is NAGVMQNPRHLVRRRGQEARLRCSPMKGHSHVYWYRQLPEEGLKFMVYLQKENIIDESGMPKERFSAEFPKEGPSILRIQQVVRGDSAAYFCASSRQGSDEQYFGPGTRLTVT.

This clone was detected only a few times. The chain carries TRBV5-1 and TRBJ1-4; a possible D gene is TRBD1 (6 bases). This CDR3 spans 16 amino acids. The germline V gene encodes CDR1 SGHRS and CDR2 YFSETQ. The ends were cut back, 2 bases at V and 7 bases at J, with 18 bases in the middle. CDR3: CASSLRPRGMGEKLFF. CDR3 in DNA: TGCGCCAGCAGCTTACGCCCGAGGGGGATGGGTGAAAAACTGTTTTTT.

In its sample, this clone was seen a few times. V gene TRBV5-4 combines with J gene TRBJ2-2; TRBD2 matches at 14 bases. Trimming at V came to 3 bases and at J to 6 bases, leaving 4 bases not matched to a gene. The CDR3 totals 16 residues. Germline values: CDR1 SGHNT, CDR2 YYREEE (reference sequence). The CDR3 reads CASSSGLAGVAGELFF. CDR3 DNA sequence: TGTGCCAGCAGCTCGGGACTAGCGGGAGTGGCCGGGGAGCTGTTTTTT.

This clone was found once. J is TRBJ2-2 and V is TRBV30; 10 bases map to TRBD2. The length of the CDR3 is 18 residues. Per germline, CDR1 GTSNPN and CDR2 SVGIG (reference sequence). The V gene end was trimmed by 0 bases and the J gene end by 5 bases; junction bases not matched to a gene: 12. The CDR3 loop is CAWSVLILAGSGTGELFF. CDR3 in DNA: TGTGCCTGGAGTGTACTGATACTAGCGGGGTCGGGAACCGGGGAGCTGTTTTTT.

The chain links TRBV2 to TRBJ1-2; 7 bases are shared with TRBD1. The CDR3 totals 15 residues. The trim removed 5 bases at V and 2 bases at J, leaving 8 bases unmatched. The V gene's germline CDR1 is SNHLY and CDR2 FYNNEI. CDR3 nucleotide sequence: TGTGCCAGCAGTCCAACTTTGACAGGGAACTATGGCTACACCTTC. Translating it yields CASSPTLTGNYGYTF.

V is TRBV7-9 and J is TRBJ2-7; a weak D match, TRBD1 (5 bases). The CDR3 has 11 residues. Trimming removed 5 bases from V and 7 bases from J, with 9 bases in between. Germline-derived CDR1 and CDR2 are SEHNR and FQNEAQ (reference sequence). This CDR3 reads CASSPREEQYF. CDR3 nucleotides: TGTGCCAGCAGCCCCAGGGAAGAGCAGTACTTC.

In nucleotides, the CDR3 is TGTGCCAGCAGCGTAGAAAGGGGACAAGAGACCCAGTACTTC. Its translation is CASSVERGQETQYF. The genes are TRBV9 and TRBJ2-5, with D possibly TRBD1 on 5 matching bases. V dropped 0 bases and J dropped 2 bases, with 8 bases sitting between them. The CDR3 is 14 residues long. Germline-derived CDR1 and CDR2 are SGDLS and YYNGEE.

The chain recombines TRBV7-8 with TRBJ1-1; unclear D gene. Trimming cost V 1 base and J 9 bases, with 9 bases left between them. The CDR3 totals 12 residues. The V gene's germline CDR1 is SGHVS and CDR2 FQNEAQ. CDR3 in amino acids: CASSLDRVQAFF. CDR3 coding DNA: TGTGCCAGCAGCTTAGATCGGGTGCAAGCTTTCTTT. The whole variable domain, filled in from reference TRBV7-8 and TRBJ1-1, reads GAGVSQSPRYKVAKRGQDVALRCDPISGHVSLFWYQQALGQGPEFLTYFQNEAQLDKSGLPSDRFFAERPEGSVSTLKIQRTQQEDSAVYLCASSLDRVQAFFGQGTRLTVV.

The genes are TRBV19 and TRBJ1-2; TRBD1 agrees at 8 bases. V was clipped by 6 bases and J by 4 bases; unmatched bases: 7. CDR1 and CDR2 from the germline V gene are LNHDA and SQIVND (reference sequence). This CDR3 contains 14 residues. CDR3 nucleotide sequence: TGTGCCAGTAGCGCAGGGGGCGGGGGCTATGGCTACACCTTC. This translates into CASSAGGGGYGYTF.

This CDR3 reads CASSSDRVYEQYF. The CDR3 DNA reads TGCGCCAGCAGCTCCGACAGGGTCTACGAGCAGTACTTC. The chain recombines TRBV5-1 with TRBJ2-7; 7 positions agree with TRBD1. Germline CDR1 SGHRS, CDR2 YFSETQ. V shed 3 bases and J 3 bases; nucleotides not matched to a gene: 3. The CDR3 runs to 13 residues. The full variable domain, completed using reference TRBV5-1 and TRBJ2-7, is KAGVTQTPRYLIKTRGQQVTLSCSPISGHRSVSWYQQTPGQGLQFLFEYFSETQRNKGNFPGRFSGRQFSNSRSEMNVSTLELGDSALYLCASSSDRVYEQYFGPGTRLTVT.

The V call is TRBV27, the J call TRBJ2-5; 8 positions match TRBD2. CDR3 length: 15 amino acids. J gave up 0 bases and V 6 bases, and 6 bases lay outside the gene matches. Germline CDR1 reads MNHEY; CDR2 reads SMNVEV (reference sequence). This chain's CDR3 is CASSHGGAYQETQYF. DNA for the CDR3: TGTGCCAGCAGCCACGGGGGGGCGTACCAAGAGACCCAGTACTTC.

This clone has just a few counts. This chain joins TRBV7-3 and TRBJ2-2, with 8 nucleotides matching TRBD1. The V gene end was trimmed by 10 bases and the J gene end by 5 bases; junction bases not matched to a gene: 6. Germline-derived CDR1 and CDR2 are SGHTA and FQGTGA. The CDR3 has 13 amino acids. The CDR3 protein is CATGTGETGELFF. In nucleotides, the CDR3 is TGTGCCACCGGGACAGGAGAGACCGGGGAGCTGTTTTTT.

As to this clone: Mismatch with germline at one junction end may stem from a read error. The chain couples TRBV4-2 to TRBJ1-2; perhaps TRBD1 as D (5 bases). The V gene's germline CDR1 is LGHNA and CDR2 YNFKEQ. The CDR3 spans 15 residues. The CDR3 region is CASSQAGESQGGYAF. In DNA form, the CDR3 reads TGTGCCAGCAGCCAGGCGGGGGAATCCCAAGGTGGCTACGCCTTC.

The chain recombines TRBV5-1 with TRBJ2-1; 8 nucleotides line up with TRBD2. Germline V gene data show CDR1 as SGHRS and CDR2 as YFSETQ. Trimming cost V 1 base and J 4 bases; bases outside gene matches: 4. The CDR3 consists of 15 residues. The CDR3 loop reads CASSLSGGGYNEQFF. CDR3 coding DNA: TGCGCCAGCAGCTTGTCGGGAGGGGGATACAATGAGCAGTTCTTC.

The chain uses TRBV19 and TRBJ1-4; 11 bases align to TRBD1. CDR1 and CDR2 from the germline V gene are LNHDA and SQIVND (reference sequence). The ends lost 3 bases at V and 1 base at J; junction bases unmatched: 4. The CDR3 loop spans 17 amino acids. The CDR3 is CASSMGQGVETNEKLFF. CDR3 coding DNA: TGTGCCAGTAGTATGGGACAGGGGGTTGAAACTAATGAAAAACTGTTTTTT.

CDR3 bases: TGCGCCAGCAGCCAAGATCTCTATACAGATACGCAGTATTTT. It translates to CASSQDLYTDTQYF. This chain joins TRBV4-1 and TRBJ2-3; D is unresolved. The CDR3 sequence is 14 residues long. Per germline, CDR1 MGHRA and CDR2 YSYEKL. V lost 0 bases and J lost 3, with 7 bases in between.

The genes are TRBV5-1 and TRBJ1-3, with a possible D match to TRBD1 (6 bases). Germline CDR1 and CDR2: SGHRS and YFSETQ. V was shortened by 1 base and J by 0 bases, with 11 bases between the two germline ends. This CDR3 is built from 16 residues. Here the CDR3 reads CASSLTGTNSGNTIYF. The CDR3 DNA sequence: TGCGCCAGCAGCTTGACAGGGACCAACTCTGGAAACACCATATATTTT.

The chain is built from TRBV19 and TRBJ2-7; 8 bases match TRBD1. Trimming at V came to 3 bases and at J to 3 bases, leaving 4 bases not matched to a gene. The germline V gene encodes CDR1 LNHDA and CDR2 SQIVND (reference sequence). This CDR3 spans 14 amino acids. CDR3 loop: CASSMGQVNYEQYF. The CDR3 DNA is TGTGCCAGTAGTATGGGACAGGTAAACTACGAGCAGTACTTC.

V gene TRBV9 combines with J gene TRBJ1-3; D is uncertain. Germline V gene sequence: CDR1 SGDLS, CDR2 YYNGEE. The CDR3 totals 14 residues. With 0 bases removed from V and 2 bases from J, the gap between germline ends came to 6 bases. The CDR3 is CASSVGVTGNTIYF. CDR3 bases: TGTGCCAGCAGCGTAGGCGTCACTGGAAACACCATATATTTT.

This chain uses TRBV6-5 with TRBJ1-5, with a possible D match to TRBD1 (5 bases). Trimming pared 5 bases from V and 3 bases from J, leaving 14 bases between. The CDR3 has 15 residues. The V gene's germline CDR1 is MNHEY and CDR2 SVGAGI. CDR3 protein: CASSRDSHSNQPQHF. The CDR3 DNA sequence: TGTGCCAGCAGTAGAGACAGCCATTCCAATCAGCCCCAGCATTTT.

This chain uses TRBV2 with TRBJ2-2; 8 bases agree with TRBD2. This CDR3 is 15 amino acids long. Looked up from germline, CDR1 is SNHLY and CDR2 is FYNNEI. Germline trimming cut 7 bases from V and 1 base from J; bases unmatched to any gene: 5. This chain's CDR3 is CASTREGQNTGELFF. The DNA for the CDR3 is TGTGCCAGCACCCGGGAGGGGCAGAACACCGGGGAGCTGTTTTTT.

The chain uses TRBV9 and TRBJ2-1; 11 bases match TRBD2. V lost 4 bases to trimming and J lost 0 bases; unmatched junction nucleotides: 6. Germline values: CDR1 SGDLS, CDR2 YYNGEE. The CDR3 length is 17 residues. The CDR3 reads CASSLSSGRFSYNEQFF. The DNA of the CDR3 is TGTGCCAGCAGCCTTTCTAGCGGGAGGTTCTCCTACAATGAGCAGTTCTTC.